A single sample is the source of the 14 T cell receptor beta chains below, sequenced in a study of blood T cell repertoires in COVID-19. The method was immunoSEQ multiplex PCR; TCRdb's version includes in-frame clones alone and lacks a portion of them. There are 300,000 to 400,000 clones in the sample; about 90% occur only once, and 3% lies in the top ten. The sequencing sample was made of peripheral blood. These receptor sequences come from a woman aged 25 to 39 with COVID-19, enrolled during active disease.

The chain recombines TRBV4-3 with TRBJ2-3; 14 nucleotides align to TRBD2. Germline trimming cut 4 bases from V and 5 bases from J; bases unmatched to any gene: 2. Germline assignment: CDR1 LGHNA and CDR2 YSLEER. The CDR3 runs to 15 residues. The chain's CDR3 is CASSLGLAGGDTQYF. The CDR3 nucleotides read TGCGCCAGCAGCCTCGGACTAGCGGGAGGAGATACGCAGTATTTT.

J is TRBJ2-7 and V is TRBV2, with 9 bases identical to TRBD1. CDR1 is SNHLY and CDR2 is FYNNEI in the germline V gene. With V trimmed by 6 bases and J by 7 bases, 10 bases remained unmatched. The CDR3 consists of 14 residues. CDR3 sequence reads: CASSPGQGFDEQYF. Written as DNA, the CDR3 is TGTGCCAGCAGCCCGGGACAGGGTTTTGATGAGCAGTACTTC.

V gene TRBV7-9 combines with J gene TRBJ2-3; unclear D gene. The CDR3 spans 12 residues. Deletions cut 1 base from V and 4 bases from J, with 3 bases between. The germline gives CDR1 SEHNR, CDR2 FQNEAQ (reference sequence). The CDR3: CASSLVADTQYF. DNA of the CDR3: TGTGCCAGCAGCTTAGTAGCAGATACGCAGTATTTT.

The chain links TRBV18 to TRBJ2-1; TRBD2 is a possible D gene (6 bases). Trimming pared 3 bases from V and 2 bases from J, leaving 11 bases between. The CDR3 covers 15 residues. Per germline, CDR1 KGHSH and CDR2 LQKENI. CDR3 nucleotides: TGTGCCAGCTCACCCGTGGGGGGTCCCTACAATGAGCAGTTCTTC. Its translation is CASSPVGGPYNEQFF.

The CDR3 region has the DNA TGTGCCAGCAGTCAACGAGCGGGGGGGATCTACAATGAGCAGTTCTTC. Amino acid sequence: CASSQRAGGIYNEQFF. This chain joins TRBV6-2 or TRBV6-3 and TRBJ2-1; 10 nucleotides align to TRBD2. The CDR3 sequence is 16 residues long. Germline V lookup: CDR1 MNHEY, CDR2 SVGEGT. V was pared by 5 bases and J by 3 bases, with 7 bases of the junction left unmatched.

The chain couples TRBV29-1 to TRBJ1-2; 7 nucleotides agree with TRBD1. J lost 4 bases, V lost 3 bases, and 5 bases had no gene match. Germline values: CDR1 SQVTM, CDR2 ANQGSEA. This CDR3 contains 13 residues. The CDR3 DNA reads TGCAGCGTTGAGGGGGGACAGCTCTATGGCTACACCTTC. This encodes CSVEGGQLYGYTF.

The CDR3 nucleotides read TGCGCCAGCAGTGCTAGCGGGAGGTATGAGCAGTTCTTC. Translating gives CASSASGRYEQFF. This chain connects TRBV10-1 to TRBJ2-1; TRBD2 matches at 11 bases. J gave up 8 bases and V 4 bases, and 1 base lay outside the gene matches. The CDR3 contains 13 residues. The V gene's germline CDR1 is WNHNN and CDR2 SYGVQD (reference sequence).

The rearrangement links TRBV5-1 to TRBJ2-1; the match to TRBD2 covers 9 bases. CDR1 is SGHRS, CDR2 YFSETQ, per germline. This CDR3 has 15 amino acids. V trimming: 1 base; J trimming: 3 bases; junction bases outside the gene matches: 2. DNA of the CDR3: TGCGCCAGCAGCTTGACTAGCGGGTACTACAATGAGCAGTTCTTC. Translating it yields CASSLTSGYYNEQFF.

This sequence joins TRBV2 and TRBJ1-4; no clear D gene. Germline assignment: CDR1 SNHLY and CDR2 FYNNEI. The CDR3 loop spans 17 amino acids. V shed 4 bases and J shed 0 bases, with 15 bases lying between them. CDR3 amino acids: CASSALSVVATNEKLFF. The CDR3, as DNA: TGTGCCAGCAGTGCTCTTTCCGTAGTTGCAACTAATGAAAAACTGTTTTTT.

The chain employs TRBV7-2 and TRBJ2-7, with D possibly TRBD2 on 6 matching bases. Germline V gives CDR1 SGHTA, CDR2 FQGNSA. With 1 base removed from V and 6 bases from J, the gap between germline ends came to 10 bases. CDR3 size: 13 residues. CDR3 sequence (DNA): TGTGCCAGCAGCTTAGGCCCCGGGGGCGAGCAGTACTTC. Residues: CASSLGPGGEQYF.

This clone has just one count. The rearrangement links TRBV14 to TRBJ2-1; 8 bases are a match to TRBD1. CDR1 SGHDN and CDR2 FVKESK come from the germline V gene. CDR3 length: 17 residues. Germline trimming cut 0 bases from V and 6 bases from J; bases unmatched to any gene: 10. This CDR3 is CASSQEGTGQGGNEQFF. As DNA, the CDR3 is TGTGCCAGCAGCCAAGAAGGAACTGGACAGGGAGGCAATGAGCAGTTCTTC. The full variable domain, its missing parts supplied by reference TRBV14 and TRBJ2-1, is EAGVTQFPSHSVIEKGQTVTLRCDPISGHDNLYWYRRVMGKEIKFLLHFVKESKQDESGMPNNRFLAERTGGTYSTLKVQPAELEDSGVYFCASSQEGTGQGGNEQFFGPGTRLTVL.

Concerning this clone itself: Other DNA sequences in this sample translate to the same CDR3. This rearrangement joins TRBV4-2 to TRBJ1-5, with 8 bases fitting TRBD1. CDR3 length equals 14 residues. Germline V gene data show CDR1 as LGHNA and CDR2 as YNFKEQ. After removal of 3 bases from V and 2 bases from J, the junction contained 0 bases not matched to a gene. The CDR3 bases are TGTGCCAGCAGCCAGGGACAGGGCAATCAGCCCCAGCATTTT. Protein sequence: CASSQGQGNQPQHF.

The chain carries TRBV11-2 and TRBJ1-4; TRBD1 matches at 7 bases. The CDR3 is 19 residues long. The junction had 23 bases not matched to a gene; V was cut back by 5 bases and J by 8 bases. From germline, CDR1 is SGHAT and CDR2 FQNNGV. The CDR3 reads CASSQPRRGQGELLEKLFF. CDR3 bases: TGTGCCAGCAGCCAGCCCCGGCGTGGGCAGGGGGAACTTCTGGAAAAACTGTTTTTT.

CDR3 DNA: TGTGCCAGCAGTTTATCGAGGGATACGCAGTATTTT. Translation: CASSLSRDTQYF. The rearrangement links TRBV12-3 or TRBV12-4 to TRBJ2-3; D gene uncertain. This CDR3 has 12 residues. V lost 2 bases to trimming and J lost 6 bases, with 6 bases between them.